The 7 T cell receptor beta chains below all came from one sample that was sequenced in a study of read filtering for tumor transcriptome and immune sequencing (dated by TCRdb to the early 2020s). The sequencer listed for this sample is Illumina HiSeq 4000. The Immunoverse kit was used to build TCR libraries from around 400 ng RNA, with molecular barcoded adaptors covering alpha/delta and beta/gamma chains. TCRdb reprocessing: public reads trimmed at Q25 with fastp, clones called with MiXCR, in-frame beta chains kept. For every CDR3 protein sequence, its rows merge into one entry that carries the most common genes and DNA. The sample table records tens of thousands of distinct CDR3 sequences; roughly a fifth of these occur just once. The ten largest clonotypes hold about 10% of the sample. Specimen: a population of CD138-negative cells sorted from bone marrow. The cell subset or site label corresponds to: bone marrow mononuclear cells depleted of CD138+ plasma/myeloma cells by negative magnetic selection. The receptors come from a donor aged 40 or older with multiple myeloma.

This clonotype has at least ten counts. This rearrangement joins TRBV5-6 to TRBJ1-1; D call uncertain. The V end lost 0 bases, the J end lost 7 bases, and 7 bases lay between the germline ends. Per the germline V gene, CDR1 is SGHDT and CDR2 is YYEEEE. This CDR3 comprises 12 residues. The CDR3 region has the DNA TGTGCCAGCAGCTTGGGCAGATTTGAAGCTTTCTTT. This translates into CASSLGRFEAFF.

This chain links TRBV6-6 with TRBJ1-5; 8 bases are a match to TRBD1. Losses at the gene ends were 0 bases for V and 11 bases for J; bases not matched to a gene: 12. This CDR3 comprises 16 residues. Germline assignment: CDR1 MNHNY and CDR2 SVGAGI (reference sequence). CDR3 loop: CASSYSTGVGAGSQHF. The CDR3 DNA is TGTGCCAGCAGTTACTCGACAGGGGTGGGGGCAGGGTCCCAGCATTTT.

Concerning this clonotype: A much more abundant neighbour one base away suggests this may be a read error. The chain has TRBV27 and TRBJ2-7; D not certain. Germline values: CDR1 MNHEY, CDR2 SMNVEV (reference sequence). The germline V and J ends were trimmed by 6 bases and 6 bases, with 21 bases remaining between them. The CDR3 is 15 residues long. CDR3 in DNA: TGTGCCAGCAGCCCGCGCGTAGGGTTGGTTTGCGAGCAGTACTTC. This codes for CASSPRVGLVCEQYF.

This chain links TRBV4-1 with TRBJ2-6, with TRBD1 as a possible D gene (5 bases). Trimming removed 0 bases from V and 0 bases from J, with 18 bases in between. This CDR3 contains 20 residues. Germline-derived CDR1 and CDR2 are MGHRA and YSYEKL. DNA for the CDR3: TGCGCCAGCAGCCAAGAGGGGCGGTGGGTGCCCCTCTCTGGGGCCAACGTCCTGACTTTC. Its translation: CASSQEGRWVPLSGANVLTF.

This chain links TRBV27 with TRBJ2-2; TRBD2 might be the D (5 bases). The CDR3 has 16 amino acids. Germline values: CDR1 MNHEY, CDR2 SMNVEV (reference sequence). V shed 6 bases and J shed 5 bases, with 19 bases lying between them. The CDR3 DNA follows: TGTGCCAGCAGCGGAAGGAGGTCGGCGGAAACCGGGGAGCTGTTTTTT. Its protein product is CASSGRRSAETGELFF.

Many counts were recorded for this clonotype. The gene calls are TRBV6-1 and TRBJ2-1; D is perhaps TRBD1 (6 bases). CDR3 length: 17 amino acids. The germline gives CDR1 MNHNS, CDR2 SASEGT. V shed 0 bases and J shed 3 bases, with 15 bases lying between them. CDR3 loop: CASSEADRSTLYNEQFF. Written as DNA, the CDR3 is TGTGCCAGCAGTGAAGCAGACAGGAGTACACTCTACAATGAGCAGTTCTTC.

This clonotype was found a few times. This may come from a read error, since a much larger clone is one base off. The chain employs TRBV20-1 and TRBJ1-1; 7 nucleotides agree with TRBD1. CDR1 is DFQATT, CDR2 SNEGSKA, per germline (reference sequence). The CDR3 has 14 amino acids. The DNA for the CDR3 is TGCGGTGCCACGCCCCCGGACAGGTCCACTGAAGCTTTCTTT. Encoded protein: CGATPPDRSTEAFF.